This T cell receptor (beta chain) stems from a study of shared clonotypes between healthy human individuals (dated by TCRdb to 2018 to 2021). In the study overall: The cohort included three men and a couple of women between 18 and 49 years of age. Libraries were prepared and TCR repertoires were sequenced by different laboratories using diverse techniques, in order to increase sequencing depth and limit assay-specific biases. To estimate repertoire size and how much clonotype sharing occurs between individuals, the study deeply sequenced the blood TCR repertoires of roughly 5 healthy adults. For each donor, CD4 naive and CD4 memory were each run on three plates, CD8 naive on two plates, and CD8 memory on one plate. Leukapheresis yielded between about 0.94 and 9.5 billion PBMCs per donor.

Regarding this clone: The specificity of this receptor is unknown. Qualities for individual bases were not recorded, and no much larger clone is one base off.

Using the deep immunoSEQ assay, multiplex PCR amplified TCR CDR3 regions from genomic DNA. Genomic DNA extracted from each cell subset was distributed evenly over all wells of several immunoSEQ 96-well plates, and each plate served as one replicate. For sorted subsets, 150 to 250 ng genomic DNA, equal to some 30,000 T cell genomes, was loaded into each replicate PCR. Purified libraries were quantified with a Qubit 3.0 fluorometer, sized on a Bioanalyzer 2100, and re-quantified with the KAPA Library Quantification kit. Each immunoSEQ 96-well plate was sequenced on its own single-read 150-cycle Illumina NextSeq 550 flow cell. In the authors' own workflow: Because the immunoSEQ output included only junctional sequences and no quality scores, the filtering could not be the same as the filtering used for full-length reads. Sequences were annotated with PyIR, a Python wrapper for IgBLAST v1.9, and V/J genes and CDR3 were assigned using IMGT germline references. Reads with weak V/J assignments (E-value above 1e-6), missing CDR3, stop codons, out-of-frame junctions, or ambiguous translated residues were removed. A V3J clonotype was defined by an identical inferred V gene, J gene, and CDR3 amino acid sequence. To compute the percentage overlap between repertoires, the number of shared unique clonotypes was divided by the size of the smaller repertoire. Repertoire richness was assessed with RTK rarefaction, the Chao1 estimator, and Recon v2.1 estimates of unobserved clonotypes. Generation probabilities were computed with OLGA for all TCRbeta clonotypes obtained by the gDNA method from a handful of donors. TCRdb provides this immuneACCESS table in a form limited to in-frame rearrangements. Some clones are lacking; in checked studies, under half of them reflect an unresolved V gene, and why the rest are absent is not known. V, J and clone size are taken as reported in that table, and D and trimming were inferred from the DNA itself. Across this sample there are about 2.3 million clones, with roughly 93% seen only once. Of the sample, 0.39% is held by the ten largest clones.

Summary of the overall study and its limitations: Across a few donors, about 5.2% of naive CD4, 3% to 3.5% of naive CD8, around 2.1% of memory CD4, and 0.3% to 0.45% of memory CD8 clonotypes were shared. Rarefaction of sorted-subset datasets indicated incomplete sequencing despite the large sequencing depth. Based on pairwise subsampling, the degree of clonotype sharing among donors was expected to be affected by sequencing depth. Higher generation probabilities were observed for clonotypes shared by all four sorted-subset donors than for non-shared clonotypes. The small number of donors limited the genetic and exposure-history diversity represented. Naive subsets generally had larger estimated clonotype richness than memory subsets did. Sampling was restricted to blood, and TCR repertoires in tissue are likely to differ from TCR repertoires in blood.

The CDR3 goes from the cysteine to the phenylalanine over 15 residues. The only DNA kept is the CDR3, 45 bases in frame from the first base. V drops 4 bases and J drops 7 bases, leaving 20 bases in between. According to the germline V gene, CDR1 reads SGHRS and CDR2 reads YFSETQ. The donors were healthy, HIV-negative adults with no recently reported acute infections or vaccinations. Only Caucasian adults living in Nashville, Tennessee, USA were represented among the donors. CD4+ T cells were enriched through magnetic negative selection, after which naive cells were positively selected on CD45RA and the remaining negative fraction served as the memory subset. Blood was obtained by leukapheresis, after which PBMCs were separated by Ficoll-Histopaque density gradient centrifugation and cryopreserved in liquid nitrogen vapor phase. Purity and quantity of every magnetically sorted T cell population were checked by analytical flow cytometry. Genomic DNA was isolated from each sorted fraction and quantified by UV absorbance on a Nanodrop 2000c.

What was sequenced was naive CD4+ T cells from PBMCs. Taken with the paper, the label for cell subset or site translates to: CD45RA+ positively selected. The chain is assembled from TRBV5-1 and TRBJ1-1, and possibly TRBD1, on 6 matching bases. This TCR came from a young man in good health. Some clones in this sample may be carry-over from other donors' samples. The nucleotide sequence reads as follows: TGCGCCAGCAGCATCGGGACACTGACCGGCCTTGAAGCTTTCTTT. Translated, it gives CASSIGTLTGLEAFF.